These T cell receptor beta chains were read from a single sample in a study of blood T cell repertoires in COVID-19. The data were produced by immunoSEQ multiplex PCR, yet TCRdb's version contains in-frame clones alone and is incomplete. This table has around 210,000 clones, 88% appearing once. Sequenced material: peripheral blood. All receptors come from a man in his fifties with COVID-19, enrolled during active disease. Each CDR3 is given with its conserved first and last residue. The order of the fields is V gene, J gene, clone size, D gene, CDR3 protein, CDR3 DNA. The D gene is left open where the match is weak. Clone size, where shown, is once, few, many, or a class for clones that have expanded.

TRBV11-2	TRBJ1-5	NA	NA	CASSLGRDQPQHF	TGTGCCAGCAGCTTAGGCAGGGATCAGCCCCAGCATTTT
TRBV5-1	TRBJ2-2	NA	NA	CASSWTTGNTGELFF	TGCGCCAGCAGCTGGACGACAGGGAACACCGGGGAGCTGTTTTTT
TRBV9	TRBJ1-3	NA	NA	CASSVQGQTNSGNTIYF	TGTGCCAGCAGCGTGCAAGGACAGACAAACTCTGGAAACACCATATATTTT
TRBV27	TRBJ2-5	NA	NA	CASSFQGNWGTQYF	TGTGCCAGCAGCTTCCAGGGAAACTGGGGGACCCAGTACTTC
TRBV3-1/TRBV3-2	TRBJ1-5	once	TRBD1	CASSKGTGKDQPQHF	TGTGCCAGCAGCAAAGGGACAGGGAAGGATCAGCCCCAGCATTTT
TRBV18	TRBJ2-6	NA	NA	CASSPTSSGANVLTF	TGTGCCAGCTCACCAACGAGCTCTGGGGCCAACGTCCTGACTTTC
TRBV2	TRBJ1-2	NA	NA	CASSDLGDYGYTF	TGTGCCAGCAGTGATTTGGGCGACTATGGCTACACCTTC
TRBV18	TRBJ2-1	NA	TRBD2	CASSPGTTHNEQFF	TGTGCCAGCTCACCAGGGACTACTCACAATGAGCAGTTCTTC
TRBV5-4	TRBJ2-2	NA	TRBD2	CASSKGLAGELFF	TGTGCCAGCAGCAAGGGACTAGCCGGGGAGCTGTTTTTT
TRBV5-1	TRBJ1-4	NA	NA	CASSQDSYSNEKLFF	TGCGCCAGCAGCCAGGACAGTTATTCTAATGAAAAACTGTTTTTT